The clone carrying this T cell receptor beta chain was recorded at least ten times. Lactation, pregnancy, other autoimmune disease or uncontrolled infection excluded patients. The diagnoses drew upon clinical symptoms, serum thyroxine and TRAb, thyroid ultrasound and orbital computed tomography. PBMCs were obtained from approximately 9.2 ml fresh peripheral blood. Amplification of TCR beta CDR3 regions used RNA as the template. The HTBI set primed first-round TCR CDR3 RT-PCR. MiXCR was run by TCRdb on the multiplex PCR reads, yielding one entry per CDR3 protein. Among around 600,000 distinct CDR3 sequences, more than 14% were seen once, and the ten largest hold about 12%. This entry belongs to a study of T cells in Graves' hyperthyroidism and ophthalmopathy. The sample consisted of blood. The clonotype comes from a woman aged 45-65 years with Graves' ophthalmopathy.

The CDR3 nucleotides are TGCAGTGCTAGCCGGACAGGGGAAGCTTTCTTT. Protein product: CSASRTGEAFF. The V and J genes are TRBV20-1 and TRBJ1-1; 8 bases are shared with TRBD1. V shed 3 bases and J 8 bases; nucleotides not matched to a gene: 2. The CDR3 consists of 11 residues. Germline loops: CDR1 DFQATT, CDR2 SNEGSKA (reference sequence).